Reported below is one TCR beta chain. Its antigen is not identified. The same CDR3 also results from other DNA sequences found in this sample. The data derive from a study of shared clonotypes between healthy human individuals. Study summary: For every donor, three CD4 naive, three CD4 memory, two CD8 naive and one CD8 memory plates were used. Study results and caveats: Sorted-subset sequencing was shown by rarefaction to be incomplete despite large depth.

The data were produced by immunoSEQ multiplex PCR, yet TCRdb's version contains in-frame clones alone and is incomplete. Of some 1,900,000 clones listed, roughly 95% are singletons. V was trimmed by 2 bases and J by 1 base, leaving 5 bases between them. The CDR3 runs 13 residues. Germline lookup yields CDR1 MNHNS and CDR2 SASEGT. Terminally differentiated effector memory CD45RA+ cells were left out of the naive CD8 fraction, which was CD45RO-negative and positively selected for CCR7. V and J are TRBV6-1 and TRBJ1-1; D possibly corresponds to TRBD1 (5 bases). The clonotype was recovered from a man younger than 30 in good health. Sequencing was carried out using naive CD8+ T cells sorted from blood. Here the CDR3 DNA reads TGTGCCAGCAGTGAAACAGGGAACACTGAAGCTTTCTTT. Encoded protein: CASSETGNTEAFF.